This passage covers 6 T cell receptor beta chains from one sample sequenced in a study of blood T cell repertoires in COVID-19. The method was immunoSEQ multiplex PCR; TCRdb's version includes in-frame clones alone and lacks a portion of them. The table has around 290,000 clones, around 88% seen once. The sequenced sample consisted of peripheral blood. Receptors originate from a woman in her seventies with COVID-19, enrolled during active disease.

The chain combines TRBV27 with TRBJ2-2, with D unresolved. The CDR3 is 15 amino acids. In germline, CDR1 is MNHEY, CDR2 SMNVEV (reference sequence). V shed 2 bases and J shed 1 base, with 8 bases lying between them. CDR3 nucleotide sequence: TGTGCCAGCAGTTTACTCAGACAGAACACCGGGGAGCTGTTTTTT. Translating it yields CASSLLRQNTGELFF.

V is TRBV30 and J is TRBJ1-2; weak D call: TRBD1 (5 bases). The CDR3 covers 13 residues. The V gene lost 4 bases and the J gene lost 3 bases, with 12 bases spanning the gap. Germline lookup yields CDR1 GTSNPN and CDR2 SVGIG (reference sequence). CDR3 sequence reads: CAWMGGGYYGYTF. CDR3 nucleotide sequence: TGTGCCTGGATGGGGGGTGGGTACTATGGCTACACCTTC.

The chain has TRBV18 and TRBJ1-2; 7 nucleotides align to TRBD1. V shed 3 bases and J 6 bases; nucleotides not matched to a gene: 1. The CDR3 runs 12 residues. Germline V gives CDR1 KGHSH, CDR2 LQKENI. The CDR3 sequence is CASSPGTDGYTF. CDR3 coding DNA: TGTGCCAGCTCACCCGGGACAGATGGCTACACCTTC.

This chain connects TRBV5-6 to TRBJ1-3, with D possibly TRBD1 on 6 matching bases. Germline V gene lookup returns CDR1 SGHDT and CDR2 YYEEEE. The CDR3 sequence is 15 residues long. Trimming cost V 4 bases and J 2 bases, with 13 bases left between them. CDR3 nucleotides: TGTGCCAGCAGCCAGAGTCCAGGGGCTGGAAACACCATATATTTT. It codes for CASSQSPGAGNTIYF.

The sample holds one count of this clone. The gene calls are TRBV19 and TRBJ1-4; weak D call: TRBD1 (6 bases). The CDR3 contains 13 residues. Trimming removed 9 bases from V and 4 bases from J, with 12 bases in between. The germline CDR1 and CDR2 sequences are LNHDA and SQIVND (reference sequence). The CDR3 loop is CASGQIINEKLFF. In DNA form, the CDR3 reads TGTGCCAGCGGACAGATCATTAATGAAAAACTGTTTTTT.

The chain employs TRBV3-1 (or the pseudogene TRBV3-2) and TRBJ1-6, with 12 bases fitting TRBD1. CDR1 is LGHDT and CDR2 is YNNKEL in the germline V gene (reference sequence). The CDR3 has 15 residues. The trim removed 4 bases at V and 8 bases at J, leaving 3 bases unmatched. This CDR3 is CASSRGTGGDSPLHF. The CDR3 nucleotides are TGTGCCAGCAGCCGGGGGACAGGGGGCGATTCACCCCTCCACTTT.